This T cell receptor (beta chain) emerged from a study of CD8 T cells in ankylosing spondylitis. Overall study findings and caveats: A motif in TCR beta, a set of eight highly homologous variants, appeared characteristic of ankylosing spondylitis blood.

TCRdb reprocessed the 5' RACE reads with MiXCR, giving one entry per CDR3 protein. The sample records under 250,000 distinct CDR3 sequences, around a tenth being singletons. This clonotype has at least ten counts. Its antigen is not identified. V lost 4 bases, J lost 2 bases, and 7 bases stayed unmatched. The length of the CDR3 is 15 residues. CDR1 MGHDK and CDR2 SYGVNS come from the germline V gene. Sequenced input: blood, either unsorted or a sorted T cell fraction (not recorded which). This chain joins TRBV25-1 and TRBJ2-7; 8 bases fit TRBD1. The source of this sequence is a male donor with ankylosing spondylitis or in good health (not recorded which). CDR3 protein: CASSGGQAGTYEQYF. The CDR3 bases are TGTGCCAGCAGTGGGGGACAGGCGGGAACCTACGAGCAGTACTTC.